This TCR beta chain was identified in a study of CD8 T cells in Susac syndrome. General study points: TEMRA cells and active patients showed peak Susac CD8+ clonal expansion.

Germline V gene sequence: CDR1 GTSNPN, CDR2 SVGIG (reference sequence). The CDR3 runs 12 residues. V dropped 3 bases and J dropped 2 bases, with 8 bases sitting between them. Reverse transcription of 0.5 to 1 ug RNA was performed with random hexamers. From the immunoSEQ multiplex PCR reads, TCRdb called clonotypes with MiXCR, one entry per CDR3 protein. The sample has roughly 150,000 distinct CDR3 sequences, 95% seen once; the top ten hold about 0.18%. On this clonotype: What it recognizes is unknown.

Sequencing input: CD8+ T cells from PBMCs. The rearrangement joins TRBV30 to TRBJ2-7; D call uncertain. This sequence originates from a human donor with Susac syndrome. The CDR3 loop reads CAWSLNPYEQYF. DNA for the CDR3: TGTGCCTGGAGCCTTAATCCCTACGAGCAGTACTTC. The full variable domain, rest sourced from reference TRBV30 and TRBJ2-7, is SQTIHQWPATLVQPVGSPLSLECTVEGTSNPNLYWYRQAAGRGLQLLFYSVGIGQISSEVPQNLSASRPQDRQFILSSKKLLLSDSGFYLCAWSLNPYEQYFGPGTRLTVT.